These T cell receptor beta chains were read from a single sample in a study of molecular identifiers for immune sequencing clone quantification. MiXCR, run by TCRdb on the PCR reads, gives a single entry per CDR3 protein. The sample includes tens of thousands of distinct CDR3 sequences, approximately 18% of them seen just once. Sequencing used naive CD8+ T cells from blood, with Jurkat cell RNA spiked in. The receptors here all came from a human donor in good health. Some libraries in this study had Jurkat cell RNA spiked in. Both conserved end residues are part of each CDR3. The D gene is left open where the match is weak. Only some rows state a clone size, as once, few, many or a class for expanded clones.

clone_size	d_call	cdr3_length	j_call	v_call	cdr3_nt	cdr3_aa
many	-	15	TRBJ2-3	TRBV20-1	TGCAGTGCTAGAGTTAGGAGGTTGCGCACAGATACGCAGTATTTT	CSARVRRLRTDTQYF
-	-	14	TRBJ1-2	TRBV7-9	TGTGCCAGCGATGATAAGACACCGGCCGGTGGCTACACCTTC	CASDDKTPAGGYTF
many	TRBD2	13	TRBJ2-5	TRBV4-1	TGCGCCAGCAGCTTCCGACTAGCGGGGACCCGGAACTTC	CASSFRLAGTRNF
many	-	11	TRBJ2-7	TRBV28	TGTGCCAGCAGCCCCTTATACGAGCAGTACTTC	CASSPLYEQYF
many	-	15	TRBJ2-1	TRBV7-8	TGTGCCAGCAGCCTATGGGACTCATCCTACAATGAGCAGTTCTTC	CASSLWDSSYNEQFF
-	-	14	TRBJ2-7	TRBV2	TGTGCCAGCATAGAGGCCAGGGTCTCCTACGAGCAGTACTTC	CASIEARVSYEQYF
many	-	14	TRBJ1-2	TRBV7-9	TGTGCCAGCAGCTTAGGCGGGGGTAACTATGGCTACACCTTC	CASSLGGGNYGYTF
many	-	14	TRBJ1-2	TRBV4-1	TGCGCCAGCAGCGGGGAGGGTTTGAGCTATGGCTACACCTTC	CASSGEGLSYGYTF
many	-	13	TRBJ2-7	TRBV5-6	TGTGCCAGCAGCTCTACTCCAGGGTACGAGCAGTACTTC	CASSSTPGYEQYF
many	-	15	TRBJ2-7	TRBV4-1	TGCGCCAGCAGCCAGCGGGACAGCCTAACCTACGAGCAGTACTTC	CASSQRDSLTYEQYF
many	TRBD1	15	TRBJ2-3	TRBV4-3	TGCGCCAGCAGCCAAACTACAGGGGTAGCAGATACGCAGTATTTT	CASSQTTGVADTQYF
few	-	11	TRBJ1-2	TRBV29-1	TGCAGCGTTGCGTCAGACTATGGCTACACCTTC	CSVASDYGYTF
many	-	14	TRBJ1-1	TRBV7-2	TGTGCCAGCAGCTTAGGCGGGGAGAACACTGAAGCTTTCTTT	CASSLGGENTEAFF
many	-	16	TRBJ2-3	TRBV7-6	TGTGCCAGCAGCCCAGAGGGGATTACCAGCACAGATACGCAGTATTTT	CASSPEGITSTDTQYF
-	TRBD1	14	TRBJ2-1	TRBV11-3	TGTGCCAGCAGGGGACAGGGGTACAATGAGTGGCAGTTCTTC	CASRGQGYNEWQFF
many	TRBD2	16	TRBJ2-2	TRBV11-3	TGTGCCAGCAGTGAACTCAGACTAGCGGATGCCGGGGAGCTGTTTTTT	CASSELRLADAGELFF
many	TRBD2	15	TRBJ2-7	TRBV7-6	TGTGCCAGCAGCTACCTCCTAGCGGGAGGTAACGAGCAGTACTTC	CASSYLLAGGNEQYF
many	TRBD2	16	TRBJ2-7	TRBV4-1	TGCGCCAGCAGCCAGGACCCCCAGCGGGACCCCTACGAGCAGTACTTC	CASSQDPQRDPYEQYF
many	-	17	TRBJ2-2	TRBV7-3	TGTGCCAGCAGCTTAACGGCTAGCGCGAGGAACACCGGGGAGCTGTTTTTT	CASSLTASARNTGELFF
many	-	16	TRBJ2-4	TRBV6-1	TGTGCCAGCAGTGAAACGGTCGGCACGGGCAAAAACATTCAGTACTTC	CASSETVGTGKNIQYF
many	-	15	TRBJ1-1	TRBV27	TGTGCCAGCAAATTAACCGGGACACCGAACACTGAAGCTTTCTTT	CASKLTGTPNTEAFF
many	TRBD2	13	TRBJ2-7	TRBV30	TGTGCCTGGAGCCGCCGGGCGGGAGTCGAGCAGTACTTC	CAWSRRAGVEQYF
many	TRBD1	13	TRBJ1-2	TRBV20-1	TGCAGTGGGAGGGACAGGGCTAACTATGGCTACACCTTC	CSGRDRANYGYTF
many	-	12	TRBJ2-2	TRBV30	TGTGCCTGGAACCACAACACCGGGGAGCTGTTTTTT	CAWNHNTGELFF
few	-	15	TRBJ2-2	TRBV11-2	TGTGCCAGCAGACCAAGGGGCGGTAGCACCGGGGAGCTGTTTTTT	CASRPRGGSTGELFF
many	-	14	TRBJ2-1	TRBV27	TGTGCCAGCAGTTTAGGGGTATCCTACAATGAGCAGTTCTTC	CASSLGVSYNEQFF
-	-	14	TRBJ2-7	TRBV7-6	TGTGCCAGCAGCCTTTGTTCGGACAGCGAAGAGCAGTACTTC	CASSLCSDSEEQYF
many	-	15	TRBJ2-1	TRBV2	TGTGCCAGCAGATTGACAGGAGCATCCTACAATGAGCAGTTCTTC	CASRLTGASYNEQFF
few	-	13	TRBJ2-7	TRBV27	TGTGCCAGCTCCACAAGGGCTACCTACGAGCAGTACTTC	CASSTRATYEQYF